Here is one T cell receptor beta chain with its context. This sample is part of a study of blood T cell repertoires in COVID-19. The trim removed 7 bases at V and 10 bases at J, leaving 10 bases unmatched. Germline CDR1 MDHEN, CDR2 SYDVKM. The CDR3 contains 14 residues. The table came from immunoSEQ multiplex PCR; TCRdb's copy has only in-frame clones and leaves some out. The sample yields 400,000 to 450,000 clones, roughly 88% seen once. The chain joins TRBV28 to TRBJ1-4; 9 bases align to TRBD1. The TCR sequence derives from a man aged 18 to 30 who had recovered from COVID-19. The specimen was PBMCs or T cells enriched from blood (not recorded which). CDR3 nucleotides: TGTGCCAGCACCGAGGGACAGGGTGTAGGAAAACTGTTTTTT. Amino acid sequence: CASTEGQGVGKLFF.